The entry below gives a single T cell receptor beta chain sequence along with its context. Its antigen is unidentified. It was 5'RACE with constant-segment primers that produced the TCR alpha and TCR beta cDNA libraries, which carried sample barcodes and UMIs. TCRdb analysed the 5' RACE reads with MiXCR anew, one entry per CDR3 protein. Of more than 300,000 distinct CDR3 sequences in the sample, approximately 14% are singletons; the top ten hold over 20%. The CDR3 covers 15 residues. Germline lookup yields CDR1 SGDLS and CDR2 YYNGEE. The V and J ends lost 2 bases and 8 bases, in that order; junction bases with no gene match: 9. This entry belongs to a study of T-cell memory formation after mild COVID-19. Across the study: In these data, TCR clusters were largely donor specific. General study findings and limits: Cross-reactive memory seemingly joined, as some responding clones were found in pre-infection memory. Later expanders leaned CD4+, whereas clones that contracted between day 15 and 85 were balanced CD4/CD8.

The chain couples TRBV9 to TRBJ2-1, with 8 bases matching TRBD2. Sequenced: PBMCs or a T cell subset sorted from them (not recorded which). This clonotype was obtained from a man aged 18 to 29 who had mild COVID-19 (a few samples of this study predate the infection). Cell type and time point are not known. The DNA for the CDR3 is TGTGCCAGCAGCGTCGGCGGGGGGTACTCCCATGAGCAGTTCTTC. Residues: CASSVGGGYSHEQFF.